This T cell receptor beta chain came from a study of blood T cell repertoires in COVID-19. As originally analysed: Amplification of reference gene primers provided the estimated nucleated cell counts. Libraries were prepared by immunoSEQ multiplex PCR; TCRdb keeps only in-frame clonotypes and omits some of them. From that table come the V and J calls and clone size; the DNA was used to work out D and trimming. The profile shows about 250,000 clones, approximately 85% of them singletons. Participant ages covered about 18 to 89 years across some 25 US areas. Assignments of participants to cohorts depended upon their own reported clinical history. Recovered status in Cohort 3 required two negative PCRs, clearance, or symptom resolution. Sequenced material: PBMCs or T cells enriched from blood (not recorded which). The TCR comes from a woman between 25 and 40 years old who had recovered from COVID-19.

The DNA of the CDR3 is TGTGCCAGCAGCTTAGTAACAGGGAGGGACAATGAGCAGTTCTTC. It yields the protein CASSLVTGRDNEQFF. The chain couples TRBV7-2 to TRBJ2-1; TRBD2 might be the D (7 bases). The length of the CDR3 is 15 residues. The germline CDR1 and CDR2 sequences are SGHTA and FQGNSA. Trimming removed 1 base at V and 5 bases at J, with 12 bases between.